This TCR beta chain was recorded in a study of blood T cell repertoires in COVID-19. Study in general: Spain, Italy and the United States supplied samples that represented acute and convalescent COVID-19.

Between the trimmed V and J ends, which lost 2 bases and 7 bases, there was a span of 18 bases. CDR1 and CDR2 from the germline V gene are SGHRS and YFSETQ. The CDR3 covers 16 residues. One Seattle source followed patients from active infection through their disease course. This table comes from immunoSEQ multiplex PCR, and its TCRdb copy is limited to in-frame clones, with some not included. The data hold fewer than 450,000 clones, with 88% observed a single time. What was sequenced was peripheral blood. This clonotype was obtained from a woman in her 70s with COVID-19, enrolled during active disease. The V and J genes are TRBV5-1 and TRBJ2-2; possibly TRBD2 for D (5 bases). Here the CDR3 reads CASSLGVPTGIGELFF. CDR3 bases: TGCGCCAGCAGCTTAGGAGTCCCGACCGGGATCGGGGAGCTGTTTTTT.